A selection of T cell receptor beta chains follows, all from one sample in a study of CD8+CD57+ T cells in acquired aplastic anemia. TCRdb passed the reads through MiXCR, listing each CDR3 protein once. The sample carries 150,000 to 200,000 distinct CDR3 sequences, around 45% recorded once. Specimen: sorted CD4+, CD8+, or CD8+CD57+ T cells (not recorded which) from PBMCs. The receptors shown here come from a human donor in good health. The CDR3 runs from the conserved cysteine through the conserved F or W. Each record gives: J gene, clone size, CDR3 length, V gene, D gene, CDR3 protein, CDR3 DNA. D genes are given only for firm matches. Size tells how often a clone was seen (once, few, many) or the class of an expanded clone, and some rows leave it out.

>TRBJ2-3|-|16|TRBV12-3/TRBV12-4|-
CASSLRGALCTGTQYF
TGTGCCAGCAGTTTACGGGGGGCACTCTGCACAGGTACGCAGTATTTT
>TRBJ2-1|-|12|TRBV12-3/TRBV12-4|-
CASSSIIYEQFF
TGTGCCAGCAGTTCTATCATCTATGAGCAGTTCTTC
>TRBJ2-5|-|15|TRBV20-1|TRBD2
CSANGRGALGETQYF
TGCAGTGCTAATGGGCGGGGGGCCCTAGGAGAGACCCAGTACTTC
>TRBJ1-6|once|16|TRBV6-1|TRBD1
CASTKTGVLYNSPLHF
TGTGCCAGCACCAAAACAGGGGTCCTATATAATTCACCCCTCCACTTT
>TRBJ2-1|-|12|TRBV15|TRBD2
CATSREFAGAFF
TGTGCCACCAGCAGAGAGTTTGCGGGAGCCTTCTTC
>TRBJ2-1|-|14|TRBV5-1|-
CASSRQQQYNEQFF
TGCGCCAGCAGCAGACAACAGCAGTACAATGAGCAGTTCTTC
>TRBJ2-7|many|13|TRBV5-1|-
CASSGLSSYEQYF
TGCGCCAGCAGCGGACTCAGCTCCTACGAGCAGTACTTC
>TRBJ1-5|-|16|TRBV24-1|-
CATSDSQDAINQPQHF
TGTGCCACCAGTGATTCCCAGGACGCTATCAATCAGCCCCAGCATTTT
>TRBJ2-1|-|14|TRBV6-1|TRBD2
CASLLSGGSHEQFF
TGTGCCAGCTTACTAAGCGGGGGGTCCCATGAGCAGTTCTTC
>TRBJ2-5|-|21|TRBV5-1|TRBD2
CASSFPPGLAGGARGQETQYF
TGCGCCAGCAGCTTTCCCCCGGGACTAGCGGGGGGGGCCCGGGGGCAAGAGACCCAGTACTTC
>TRBJ2-7|few|17|TRBV27|TRBD2
CASSFHSSGALSYEQYF
TGTGCCAGCAGTTTCCACAGTAGCGGGGCCCTCTCCTACGAGCAGTACTTC
>TRBJ1-2|-|14|TRBV10-2|-
CASIGTDANYGYTF
TGCGCCAGCATAGGGACGGATGCTAACTATGGCTACACCTTC
>TRBJ2-2|few|15|TRBV10-2|TRBD1
CASSRPGQGTGELFF
TGTGCCAGCTCACGGCCGGGACAGGGCACCGGGGAGCTGTTTTTT
>TRBJ1-1|many|14|TRBV5-6|-
CASSLRLLRTEAFF
TGTGCCAGCAGCTTGCGTCTCTTGAGGACTGAAGCTTTCTTT
>TRBJ2-1|-|17|TRBV4-2|-
CASSQVGSHSSYNEQFF
TGTGCCAGCAGCCAAGTTGGGAGCCATAGCTCCTACAATGAGCAGTTCTTC
>TRBJ1-3|many|14|TRBV19|-
CASSMGTIGNTIYF
TGTGCCAGTAGTATGGGCACAATTGGAAACACCATATATTTT
>TRBJ1-1|many|15|TRBV10-3|TRBD1
CAISELDREGTEAFF
TGTGCCATCAGTGAGCTTGACAGGGAGGGTACTGAAGCTTTCTTT
>TRBJ1-1|many|14|TRBV5-5|-
CASSRGTLGTEAFF
TGTGCCAGCAGCCGGGGCACTTTGGGCACTGAAGCTTTCTTT
>TRBJ1-6|many|18|TRBV4-1|-
CASSQEGGIGVGSSPLHF
TGCGCCAGCAGCCAAGAAGGTGGCATTGGGGTGGGTTCTTCACCCCTCCACTTT
>TRBJ2-4|many|17|TRBV29-1|TRBD2
CSVVDSGGAGDKNIQYF
TGCAGCGTTGTGGATAGCGGGGGGGCCGGCGACAAAAACATTCAGTACTTC
>TRBJ1-1|few|15|TRBV3-1|TRBD1
CASSQDLTGTGDAFF
TGTGCCAGCAGCCAAGATCTAACCGGGACAGGGGATGCTTTCTTT
>TRBJ2-5|many|15|TRBV14|-
CASSQVFGVGETQYF
TGTGCCAGCAGCCAAGTATTCGGGGTTGGGGAGACCCAGTACTTC
>TRBJ1-2|many|12|TRBV6-5|TRBD1
CASSHTGDRYTF
TGTGCCAGCAGTCACACAGGGGATCGCTACACCTTC
>TRBJ2-2|many|15|TRBV12-3/TRBV12-4|TRBD2
CASRGGLAGTGELFF
TGTGCCAGCAGAGGGGGACTAGCGGGGACCGGGGAGCTGTTTTTT
>TRBJ2-3|many|20|TRBV15|TRBD1
CATSSHGTGARTEYTDTQYF
TGTGCCACCAGCAGCCACGGGACAGGGGCGAGGACGGAATACACAGATACGCAGTATTTT
>TRBJ2-7|once|15|TRBV2|-
CASSDPGQTTYEQYF
TGTGCCAGCAGTGACCCTGGGCAGACTACCTACGAGCAGTACTTC
>TRBJ2-2|many|14|TRBV5-5|TRBD2
CASSLRLAPGELFF
TGTGCCAGCAGCTTGCGACTAGCGCCCGGGGAGCTGTTTTTT
>TRBJ2-1|once|13|TRBV3-1|-
CASSRVLGDEQLF
TGTGCCAGCAGCCGCGTCCTTGGCGATGAGCAGCTCTTC
>TRBJ1-4|few|16|TRBV10-3|TRBD1
CAISELGTASNEKLFF
TGTGCCATCAGTGAGCTTGGGACAGCGAGTAATGAAAAACTGTTTTTT
>TRBJ2-3|many|18|TRBV7-9|TRBD1
CASSSRQGIVSGADTQYF
TGTGCCAGCAGCAGCCGACAGGGAATCGTTTCAGGCGCAGATACGCAGTATTTT
>TRBJ2-1|many|14|TRBV5-1|-
CASSYRTPYNEQFF
TGCGCCAGCAGCTACCGGACGCCTTACAATGAGCAGTTCTTC
>TRBJ2-7|many|16|TRBV19|-
CASNTVQARTSYEQYF
TGTGCCAGTAATACGGTCCAGGCCCGAACCTCCTACGAGCAGTACTTC
>TRBJ1-1|many|12|TRBV7-2|-
CASSPEGPEAFF
TGTGCCAGCAGCCCAGAGGGACCCGAAGCTTTCTTT
>TRBJ1-3|many|15|TRBV5-1|TRBD1
CASSHGTVYGNTIYF
TGCGCCAGCAGCCACGGGACAGTCTATGGAAACACCATATATTTT
>TRBJ1-2|once|14|TRBV7-2|TRBD1
CASSSPGTGARYTF
TGTGCCAGCAGCTCACCCGGGACAGGGGCCCGTTACACCTTC
>TRBJ2-1|many|14|TRBV12-3/TRBV12-4|-
CASTPVAAYNEQFF
TGTGCCAGCACCCCGGTGGCGGCCTACAATGAGCAGTTCTTC
>TRBJ1-1|-|14|TRBV7-9|-
CASSLPTQNTEAFF
TGTGCCAGCAGCTTACCGACACAGAACACTGAAGCTTTCTTT